This T cell receptor beta chain was retrieved from a study of blood T cell repertoires in COVID-19. At the level of the study: The United States, Italy and Spain supplied acute and convalescent COVID-19 samples. The cDNA or gDNA used as material had been derived from T cells, B-cell-depleted T cells, or PBMCs.

Original analysis: The assay estimated nucleated cells by amplifying reference gene primers. Assay used: immunoSEQ multiplex PCR; TCRdb lists only in-frame clones, some missing. That table supplies the V and J calls and clone size; D and trimming were determined from the DNA. This sample has about 160,000 clones; about 93% occur once, and the top ten carry 3.5% to 5%. This sequence was found in a woman between 50 and 59 years old with acute or convalescent COVID-19. Sequencing used peripheral blood.

The CDR3 sequence: CASSLAGGQGISYTF. CDR3 coding DNA: TGTGCCAGCAGCTTAGCGGGTGGGCAGGGGATAAGCTACACCTTC. V and J are TRBV7-8 and TRBJ1-2, with D possibly being TRBD1 (6 bases). CDR3 length equals 15 residues. The germline V gene encodes CDR1 SGHVS and CDR2 FQNEAQ. The V and J ends lost 0 bases and 9 bases respectively, with 17 bases between them.